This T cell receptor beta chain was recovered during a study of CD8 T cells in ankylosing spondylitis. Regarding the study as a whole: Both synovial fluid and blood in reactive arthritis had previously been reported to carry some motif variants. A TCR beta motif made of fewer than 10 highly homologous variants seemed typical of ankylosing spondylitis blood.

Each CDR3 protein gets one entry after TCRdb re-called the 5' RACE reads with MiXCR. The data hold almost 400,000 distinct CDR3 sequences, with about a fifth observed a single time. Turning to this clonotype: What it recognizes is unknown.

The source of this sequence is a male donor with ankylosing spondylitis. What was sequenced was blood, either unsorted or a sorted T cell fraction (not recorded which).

This CDR3 is CASFLLAADTDTQYF. DNA of the CDR3: TGCGCCAGCTTCCTTCTAGCGGCAGACACAGATACGCAGTATTTT. The chain has TRBV5-1 and TRBJ2-3, with TRBD2 identical over 7 bases. The CDR3 length is 15 residues. Germline V lookup: CDR1 SGHRS, CDR2 YFSETQ. The V and J ends lost 7 bases and 2 bases, in that order; junction bases with no gene match: 10.